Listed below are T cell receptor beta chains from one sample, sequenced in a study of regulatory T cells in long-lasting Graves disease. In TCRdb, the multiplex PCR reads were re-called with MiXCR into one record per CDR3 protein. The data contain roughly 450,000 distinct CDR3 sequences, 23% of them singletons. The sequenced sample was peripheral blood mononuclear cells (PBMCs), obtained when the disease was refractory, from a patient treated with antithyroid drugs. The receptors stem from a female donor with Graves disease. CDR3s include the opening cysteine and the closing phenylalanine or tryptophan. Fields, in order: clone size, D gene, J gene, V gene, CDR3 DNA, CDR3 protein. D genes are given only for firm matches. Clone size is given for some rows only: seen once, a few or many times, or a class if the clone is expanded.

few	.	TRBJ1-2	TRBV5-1	TGCGCCAGCAGCTTCGAGGGGGAACTACTCGGCTACACCTTC	CASSFEGELLGYTF
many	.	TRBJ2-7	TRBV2	TGTGCCAGCAGACGGGCTTCAGGGTTCTCGGGGGCGGTGCAGTACTTC	CASRRASGFSGAVQYF
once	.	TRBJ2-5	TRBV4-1	TGCGCCAGCAGCCAAGGGAGCCACTCCAGGGGGGGAGAGACCCAGTACTTC	CASSQGSHSRGGETQYF
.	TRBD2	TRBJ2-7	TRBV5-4	TGTGCCAGCAGCTGGTCCGGGACTAAAAGCTACGAGCAGTACTTC	CASSWSGTKSYEQYF
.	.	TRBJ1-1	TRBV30	TGTGCCTGGGATAAGGGACGGCAGAACACTGAAGCTTTCTTT	CAWDKGRQNTEAFF
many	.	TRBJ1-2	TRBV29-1	TGCAGCGTTGTTGGACAGACTTACAACTATGGCTACACCTTC	CSVVGQTYNYGYTF
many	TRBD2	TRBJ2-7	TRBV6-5	TGTGCCAGCAGTTCCCCTACTAGCGGGCTATCCTACGAGCAGTACTTC	CASSSPTSGLSYEQYF
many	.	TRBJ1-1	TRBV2	TGTGCCAGCAGGCAGGGTAGGAACACTGAAGCTTTCTTT	CASRQGRNTEAFF
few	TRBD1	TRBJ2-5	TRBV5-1	TGCGCCAGCAGCTTGGATTTGACAGGGCCGGAGACCCAGTACTTC	CASSLDLTGPETQYF
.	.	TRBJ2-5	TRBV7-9	TGTGCCAGCAGCTCACCGGGCTCCCAAGAGACCCAGTACTTC	CASSSPGSQETQYF
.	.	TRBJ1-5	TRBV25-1	TGTGCCAGCAGTGAATCTGAAGGGTCACTCTCTCAGCCCCAGCATTTT	CASSESEGSLSQPQHF
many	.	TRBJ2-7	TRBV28	TGTGCCAGCAGCCCGGGACTGGAATCTACCTACGAGCAGTACTTC	CASSPGLESTYEQYF
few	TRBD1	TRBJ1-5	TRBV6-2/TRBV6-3	TGTGCCAGCAAAAGGACAGGGTCACATCAGCCCCAGCATTTT	CASKRTGSHQPQHF
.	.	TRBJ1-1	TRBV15	TGTGCCACCAGCAGAGATCTACAGTTGAACACTGAAGCTCTCTTT	CATSRDLQLNTEALF
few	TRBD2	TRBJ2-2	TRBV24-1	TGTGCCACCGGTGAGCGGGACTTGATTACCGGGGAGCTGTTTTTT	CATGERDLITGELFF
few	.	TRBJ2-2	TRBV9	TGTGCCAGCAGCCCGGGAGTAGGCGGGGAGCTGTTTTTT	CASSPGVGGELFF
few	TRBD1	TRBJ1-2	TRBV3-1	TGTGCCAGCAGCCAAGGTAACTTTGGCGGGACAGGGAACGGCTACACCTTC	CASSQGNFGGTGNGYTF
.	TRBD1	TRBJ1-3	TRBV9	TGTGCCAGCAGCGTAGGGGAGGGGGCGCTTGGGGACACCATATATTTT	CASSVGEGALGDTIYF
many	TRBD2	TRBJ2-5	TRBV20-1	TGCAGTGCTAGAAACCCAGCGGGGGCTGATGTGACCCAGTACTTC	CSARNPAGADVTQYF
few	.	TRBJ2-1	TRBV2	TGTGCCAGCAGACTAGGGGCTAATCCTGAGCAGTTCTTC	CASRLGANPEQFF
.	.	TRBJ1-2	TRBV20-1	TGCAGTGCTAGGGTCGAGAGTGGCTACACCTTC	CSARVESGYTF
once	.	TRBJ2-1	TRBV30	TGTGCCTGGAGTGTCGGGCAGGGAGGTGAGCAGTTCTTC	CAWSVGQGGEQFF
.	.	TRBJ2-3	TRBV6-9	TGTGCCAGCAGTTACCGGGCGGGAAGCACAGATACGCAGTATTTT	CASSYRAGSTDTQYF
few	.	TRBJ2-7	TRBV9	TGTGCCAGCAGCCCCACGGTGGATGACGAGCAGTACTTC	CASSPTVDDEQYF
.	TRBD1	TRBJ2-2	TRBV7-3	TGTGCCAGCAGGAACCCGGGACAGGGGGCCCCCGGGGAGCTGTTTTTT	CASRNPGQGAPGELFF
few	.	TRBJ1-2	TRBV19	TGTGCCAGTAGTGCAGGGGTTGGCTACACCTTC	CASSAGVGYTF
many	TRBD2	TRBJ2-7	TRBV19	TGTGCCAGTAACCCCCAAGTTACTAGCGGGATGAACGAGCAGTACTTC	CASNPQVTSGMNEQYF
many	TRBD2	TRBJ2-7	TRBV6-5	TGTGCCAGCAGTTACGCACTAGCGGGACCAGACGAGCAGTACTTC	CASSYALAGPDEQYF